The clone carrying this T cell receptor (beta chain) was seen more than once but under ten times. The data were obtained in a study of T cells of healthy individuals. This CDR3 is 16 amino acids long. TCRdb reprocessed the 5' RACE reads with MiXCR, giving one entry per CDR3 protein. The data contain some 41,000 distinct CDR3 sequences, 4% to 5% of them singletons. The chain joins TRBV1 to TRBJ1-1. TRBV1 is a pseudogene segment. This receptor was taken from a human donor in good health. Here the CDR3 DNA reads TGCACCAGCAGCCAAACACGGGCGGGGCAGAACACTGAAGCTTTCTTT. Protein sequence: CTSSQTRAGQNTEAFF.